Here is one T cell receptor beta chain with its context. RNA was isolated and reverse transcribed to cDNA, the sequencing template. Only in-frame clones appear in the TCRdb table, and some are missing; sequencing was by immunoSEQ multiplex PCR. The sample shows about 110,000 clones, about three fifths of them seen only once. Documented treatment: oral pan-JAK inhibitor, 5-10 mg twice daily. CDR3 size: 10 residues. The V gene's germline CDR1 is LNHDA and CDR2 SQIVND (reference sequence). Trimming pared 8 bases from V and 6 bases from J, leaving 4 bases between. This sample was included in a study of CD8+ T cells in alopecia areata.

V and J are TRBV19 and TRBJ2-2; D remains ambiguous. The TCR originated in a human donor with alopecia areata. The material sequenced was CD8+ T cells sorted from blood, taken at week 24, from a patient treated with tofacitinib. CDR3 in amino acids: CASFSGELFF. CDR3 coding DNA: TGTGCCAGTTTCTCCGGGGAGCTGTTTTTT.